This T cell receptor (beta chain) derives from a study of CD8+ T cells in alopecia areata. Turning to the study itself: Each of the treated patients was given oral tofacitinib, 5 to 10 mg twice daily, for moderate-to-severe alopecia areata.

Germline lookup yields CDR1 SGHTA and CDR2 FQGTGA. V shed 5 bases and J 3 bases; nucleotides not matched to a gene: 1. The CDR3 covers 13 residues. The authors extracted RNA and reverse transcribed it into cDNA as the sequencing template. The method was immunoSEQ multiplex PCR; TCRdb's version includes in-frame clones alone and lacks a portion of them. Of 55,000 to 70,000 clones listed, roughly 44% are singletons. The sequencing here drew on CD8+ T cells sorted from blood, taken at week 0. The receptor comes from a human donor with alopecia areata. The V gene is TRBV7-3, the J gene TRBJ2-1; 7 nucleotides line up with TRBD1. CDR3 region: CASSRDSYNEQFF. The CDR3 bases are TGTGCCAGCAGCCGGGACAGCTACAATGAGCAGTTCTTC. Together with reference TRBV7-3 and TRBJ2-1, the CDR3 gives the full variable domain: GAGVSQTPSNKVTEKGKYVELRCDPISGHTALYWYRQSLGQGPEFLIYFQGTGAADDSGLPNDRFFAVRPEGSVSTLKIQRTERGDSAVYLCASSRDSYNEQFFGPGTRLTVL.